These T cell receptor beta chains were read from a single sample in a study of post-analysis software for immune sequencing data. From the PCR reads, TCRdb called clonotypes with MiXCR, one entry per CDR3 protein. Of more than 500,000 distinct CDR3 sequences listed, 34% are singletons. The specimen was blood. The receptors here all came from a girl under 18 with multiple sclerosis. CDR3s include the opening cysteine and the closing phenylalanine or tryptophan. Fields, in order: J gene, V gene, clone size, D gene, CDR3 protein, CDR3 DNA. D genes are given only for firm matches. Some rows mark clone size as missing; the rest say once, few, many or name a class of expanded clone.

>TRBJ1-6|TRBV18|few|.
CASSRGLPPGLVNSPLHF
TGTGCCAGCTCACGAGGACTGCCTCCTGGGCTAGTTAATTCACCCCTCCACTTT
>TRBJ1-2|TRBV28|.|.
CASSLPLDSRYGYTF
TGTGCCAGCAGCCTTCCTTTGGACAGTCGATATGGCTACACCTTC
>TRBJ1-2|TRBV7-8|.|.
CASSLVSDKGYTF
TGTGCCAGCAGCTTAGTCAGTGACAAGGGCTACACCTTC
>TRBJ1-4|TRBV12-3/TRBV12-4|once|.
CASSPGEVTNEKLFF
TGTGCCAGCAGTCCAGGGGAGGTTACTAATGAAAAACTGTTTTTT
>TRBJ2-5|TRBV6-5|.|.
CATKPGELQETQYF
TGTGCCACCAAACCTGGAGAGCTCCAAGAGACCCAGTACTTC
>TRBJ1-5|TRBV19|.|.
CASSIGGGGSNQPQHF
TGTGCCAGTAGTATAGGGGGAGGGGGAAGCAATCAGCCCCAGCATTTT
>TRBJ1-5|TRBV7-8|.|.
CASSLVEGFRGNQPQHF
TGTGCCAGCAGCTTAGTTGAGGGCTTTAGAGGCAATCAGCCCCAGCATTTT
>TRBJ2-3|TRBV5-1|few|TRBD1
CASSFGAGTAFSSTDTQYF
TGCGCCAGCAGTTTCGGTGCCGGGACAGCCTTCTCTAGCACAGATACGCAGTATTTT
>TRBJ2-7|TRBV7-9|.|.
CASSSPWTPFSSYEQYF
TGTGCCAGCAGCTCCCCTTGGACACCCTTCAGCTCCTACGAGCAGTACTTC
>TRBJ1-1|TRBV5-1|few|.
CASSLGGTTATEAFF
TGCGCCAGCAGCTTGGGAGGGACCACGGCCACTGAAGCTTTCTTT
>TRBJ1-4|TRBV19|few|.
CASRLAANEKLFF
TGTGCCAGTAGGTTGGCAGCTAATGAAAAACTGTTTTTT
>TRBJ2-1|TRBV10-3|.|.
CAIRTDGIHNEQFF
TGTGCCATCAGGACGGACGGTATACACAATGAGCAGTTCTTC
>TRBJ1-5|TRBV6-5|.|TRBD1
CASSRTGQLWPQHF
TGTGCCAGCAGCCGGACAGGGCAGCTGTGGCCCCAGCATTTT
>TRBJ2-1|TRBV18|.|TRBD2
CASSAAGEAAYNEQFF
TGTGCCAGCTCAGCAGCGGGGGAAGCGGCCTACAATGAGCAGTTCTTC
>TRBJ1-1|TRBV10-1|.|.
CASSESYRVNTEAFF
TGCGCCAGCAGTGAGTCGTACCGTGTGAACACTGAAGCTTTCTTT
>TRBJ2-5|TRBV20-1|.|TRBD1
CGAYGTVGETQYF
TGCGGTGCGTACGGGACAGTGGGAGAGACCCAGTACTTC
>TRBJ2-3|TRBV3-1|few|.
CASSRLPRGTDTQYF
TGTGCCAGCAGCCGCCTCCCTAGGGGCACAGATACGCAGTATTTT
>TRBJ2-3|TRBV6-5|.|TRBD1
CACSRGGDDTQYF
TGTGCCTGCAGTAGAGGGGGCGACGATACGCAGTATTTT
>TRBJ2-5|TRBV6-2/TRBV6-3|.|TRBD2
CASRLSGGLKETQYF
TGTGCCAGCAGACTAAGCGGGGGGCTGAAGGAGACCCAGTACTTC
>TRBJ2-5|TRBV6-5|few|.
CASSYSDIQETQYF
TGTGCCAGCAGTTACTCCGACATTCAAGAGACCCAGTACTTC
>TRBJ2-1|TRBV7-2|.|.
CASSFAGGLRNEQFF
TGTGCCAGCAGCTTTGCTGGGGGTCTAAGGAATGAGCAGTTCTTC
>TRBJ1-2|TRBV20-1|.|TRBD1
CSARDSVQGTGYGYTF
TGCAGTGCTAGAGATTCCGTCCAAGGGACAGGCTATGGCTACACCTTC
>TRBJ1-4|TRBV13|.|.
CASSLGLINEKLFF
TGTGCCAGCAGCTTAGGCCTAATTAATGAAAAACTGTTTTTT
>TRBJ2-1|TRBV24-1|.|TRBD1
CATSPGQGVNEQFF
TGTGCCACCAGTCCGGGACAGGGTGTAAATGAGCAGTTCTTC
>TRBJ1-5|TRBV20-1|.|.
CSAQSYSNQPQHF
TGCAGTGCTCAGAGTTATAGCAATCAGCCCCAGCATTTT
>TRBJ1-6|TRBV5-1|few|.
CASSFWTEPGSSPLHF
TGCGCCAGCAGCTTCTGGACGGAACCGGGGAGTTCACCCCTCCACTTT
>TRBJ1-1|TRBV4-1|.|TRBD1
CASSQPARDRSTEAFF
TGCGCCAGCAGCCAGCCAGCTCGGGACAGGTCTACTGAAGCTTTCTTT
>TRBJ1-1|TRBV7-2|.|.
CASRLGGVPTEAFF
TGTGCCAGCAGACTAGGGGGGGTCCCCACTGAAGCTTTCTTT
>TRBJ2-2|TRBV7-9|.|TRBD2
CASSTTSGGWSTGELFF
TGTGCCAGCAGCACCACTAGCGGGGGATGGAGCACCGGGGAGCTGTTTTTT
>TRBJ2-5|TRBV10-2|many|.
CASSEGGETQYF
TGCGCCAGCAGTGAAGGGGGAGAGACCCAGTACTTC
>TRBJ1-2|TRBV29-1|few|.
CSVEDLQSYGYTF
TGCAGCGTTGAGGATTTACAGTCCTATGGCTACACCTTC
>TRBJ1-1|TRBV6-5|.|.
CASSYGGSTEAFF
TGTGCCAGCAGTTACGGGGGTTCCACTGAAGCTTTCTTT
>TRBJ2-7|TRBV25-1|.|TRBD1
CASSDTGTGPDEQYF
TGTGCCAGCAGTGACACGGGGACAGGGCCCGACGAGCAGTACTTC
>TRBJ1-4|TRBV12-3/TRBV12-4|.|TRBD1
CASSSQGGWANEKLFF
TGTGCCAGCAGTTCCCAGGGGGGATGGGCTAATGAAAAACTGTTTTTT
>TRBJ1-2|TRBV20-1|.|.
CSVVIRGRNYGYTF
TGCAGTGTGGTCATTAGGGGCCGAAACTATGGCTACACCTTC
>TRBJ1-2|TRBV6-5|.|TRBD1
CASRGDSGSYTF
TGTGCCAGCAGGGGGGACAGTGGGAGCTACACCTTC
>TRBJ1-1|TRBV5-1|.|TRBD1
CASSSDGQAATEAFF
TGCGCCAGCAGCTCGGACGGACAGGCGGCCACTGAAGCTTTCTTT
>TRBJ2-7|TRBV18|.|.
CASSPNEAEQYF
TGTGCCAGCTCACCGAATGAGGCCGAGCAGTACTTC
>TRBJ1-2|TRBV18|few|TRBD1
CASSPDRGRVYGYTF
TGTGCCAGCTCACCAGACAGGGGGCGCGTCTATGGCTACACCTTC
>TRBJ2-7|TRBV7-3|.|TRBD2
CASSLSPGGYEQYF
TGTGCCAGCAGCTTATCCCCGGGAGGCTACGAGCAGTACTTC
>TRBJ1-2|TRBV7-2|.|.
CASSPWEVIGSYGYTF
TGTGCCAGCAGCCCCTGGGAAGTAATCGGGAGCTATGGCTACACCTTC
>TRBJ2-3|TRBV24-1|.|.
CATSDQGTSTDTQYF
TGTGCCACCAGTGACCAAGGAACTAGCACAGATACGCAGTATTTT